Included here is one T cell receptor (beta chain) sequence, with context. The antigen is unknown. The record originates from a study of cytomegalovirus exposure and HLA in healthy donors. Study-wide results and limits: It was reportedly the case that the classifier diagnosed cytomegalovirus status with high specificity and sensitivity. Within an earlier analysis, most TCR beta V segments proved productive either about 87% or about 30% of the time. TCR sequences were mostly rare, though some public TCRs occurred in many donors. In a later analysis, HLA-associated TCR beta chains were more clonally expanded than equally common others.

Per the germline V gene, CDR1 is LNHDA and CDR2 is SQIVND (reference sequence). Trimming cost V 6 bases and J 5 bases; bases outside gene matches: 3. This CDR3 comprises 14 residues. Primers included in the PCR were 60 Vbeta and 13 Jbeta primers. Produced via immunoSEQ multiplex PCR; TCRdb's table is partial and in-frame only. The sample consists of tens of thousands of clones, more than 60% of them appearing once. The TCR was taken from a man in his forties or fifties in good health and CMV-seropositive. This chain joins TRBV19 and TRBJ2-2; TRBD2 agrees at 10 bases. The sample comprised PBMCs. CDR3 DNA: TGTGCCAGTAGGCTAGCGGGAGAGACCGGGGAGCTGTTTTTT. Translating gives CASRLAGETGELFF. Filled out from reference TRBV19 and TRBJ2-2, the complete variable domain reads DGGITQSPKYLFRKEGQNVTLSCEQNLNHDAMYWYRQDPGQGLRLIYYSQIVNDFQKGDIAEGYSVSREKKESFPLTVTSAQKNPTAFYLCASRLAGETGELFFGEGSRLTVL.